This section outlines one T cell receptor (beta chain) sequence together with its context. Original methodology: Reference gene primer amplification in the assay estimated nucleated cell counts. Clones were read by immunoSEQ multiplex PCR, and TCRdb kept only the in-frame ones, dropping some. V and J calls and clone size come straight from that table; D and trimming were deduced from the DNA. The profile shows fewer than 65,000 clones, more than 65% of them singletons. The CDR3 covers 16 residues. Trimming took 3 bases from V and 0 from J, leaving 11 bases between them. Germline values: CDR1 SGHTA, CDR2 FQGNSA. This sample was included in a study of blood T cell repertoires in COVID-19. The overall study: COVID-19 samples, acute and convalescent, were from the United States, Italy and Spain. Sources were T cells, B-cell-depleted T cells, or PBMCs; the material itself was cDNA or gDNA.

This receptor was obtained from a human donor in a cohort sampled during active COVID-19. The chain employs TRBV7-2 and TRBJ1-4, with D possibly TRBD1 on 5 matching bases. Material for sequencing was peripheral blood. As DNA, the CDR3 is TGTGCCAGCAGCTTTAGGGGCCACGCAACTAATGAAAAACTGTTTTTT. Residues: CASSFRGHATNEKLFF.